The 14 T cell receptor beta chains below all came from one sample that was sequenced in a study of Graves' ophthalmopathy and Graves' hyperthyroidism. RNA served as the template for amplifying TCR beta CDR3 regions. The first-round RT-PCR employed HTBI primers together with the Qiagen OneStep RT-PCR kit. A multiplex PCR was then performed as the second round. TCRdb called the multiplex PCR reads again in MiXCR, with one record for every CDR3 protein. Of 680,000 or so distinct CDR3 sequences in the sample, around a fifth were seen once. Material: peripheral blood. The receptors originated from a woman aged 18 to 35 with stable Graves' hyperthyroidism. Some clones in this sample may be carry-over from other donors' samples.

This clonotype was recorded at least ten times. This sequence joins TRBV2 and TRBJ2-2; no definite D call. The V gene's germline CDR1 is SNHLY and CDR2 FYNNEI. Trimming stripped 4 bases from V and 4 bases from J, with 10 bases between. The CDR3 is 14 amino acids. The DNA of the CDR3 is TGTGCCAGCAGTGTTTGGCAGAGCACCGGGGAGCTGTTTTTT. It is translated as CASSVWQSTGELFF.

Many counts were recorded for this clonotype. The J gene is TRBJ1-5, the V gene TRBV20-1; the D is unclear. This CDR3 spans 13 amino acids. Germline assignment: CDR1 DFQATT and CDR2 SNEGSKA (reference sequence). Deletions cut 3 bases from V and 4 bases from J, with 10 bases between. Here the CDR3 reads CSARVGINQPQHF. Here the CDR3 DNA reads TGCAGTGCTAGGGTAGGGATAAATCAGCCCCAGCATTTT.

This clonotype was counted at least ten times. The V and J genes are TRBV10-1 and TRBJ2-7, with D tentatively TRBD1 (6 bases). The CDR3 consists of 15 residues. The V gene's germline CDR1 is WNHNN and CDR2 SYGVQD (reference sequence). V lost 6 bases to trimming and J lost 2 bases, with 17 bases between them. CDR3 in DNA: TGCGCCAGCAGGCTGGACAGTGTCCGTACCTACGAGCAGTACTTC. It codes for CASRLDSVRTYEQYF.

At least ten counts were recorded for this clonotype. The chain joins TRBV19 to TRBJ1-5, with TRBD1 matching over 7 bases. V shed 8 bases and J 1 base; nucleotides not matched to a gene: 11. This CDR3 contains 16 residues. The germline V gene encodes CDR1 LNHDA and CDR2 SQIVND (reference sequence). CDR3 coding DNA: TGTGCCAGTGACAGGGATGGTGTGTCAAGCAATCAGCCCCAGCATTTT. As protein: CASDRDGVSSNQPQHF.

The chain joins TRBV30 to TRBJ1-1; no clear D gene. V was shortened by 0 bases and J by 6 bases, with 14 bases between the two germline ends. The germline CDR1 and CDR2 sequences are GTSNPN and SVGIG (reference sequence). This CDR3 is built from 14 residues. This chain's CDR3 is CAWSVPPGLAEAFF. The CDR3 DNA reads as TGTGCCTGGAGTGTACCCCCGGGGTTGGCTGAAGCTTTCTTT.

The CDR3 here is CASSGRTGSGANVLTF. As DNA, the CDR3 is TGTGCCAGCAGTGGAAGGACAGGCTCTGGGGCCAACGTCCTGACTTTC. V and J are TRBV2 and TRBJ2-6, with TRBD1 matching over 7 bases. V shed 4 bases, J shed 0 bases, and the junction held 3 bases outside the gene matches. The length of the CDR3 is 16 residues. Germline V gives CDR1 SNHLY, CDR2 FYNNEI.

This clonotype was observed many times. This chain uses TRBV12-3 or TRBV12-4 with TRBJ2-5; tentatively, D is TRBD1 (6 bases). CDR3 size: 14 residues. V was shortened by 5 bases and J by 4 bases, with 14 bases between the two germline ends. CDR3 in DNA: TGTGCCAGCAGTCCCACAACAGGGAGAGAGACCCAGTACTTC. Its translation: CASSPTTGRETQYF.

At least ten counts were recorded for this clonotype. The chain joins TRBV6-5 to TRBJ1-1, with no clear D. Germline loops: CDR1 MNHEY, CDR2 SVGAGI. This CDR3 spans 13 amino acids. V shed 2 bases and J shed 6 bases, with 10 bases lying between them. The CDR3 sequence: CASSYVGRSEAFF. In DNA form, the CDR3 reads TGTGCCAGCAGTTACGTGGGGAGGTCTGAAGCTTTCTTT.

In this sample, this clonotype turned up a few times. The chain has TRBV30 and TRBJ1-3; D gene ambiguous. Trimming took off 0 bases at V and 10 bases at J, with 13 bases between the two ends. The germline V gene encodes CDR1 GTSNPN and CDR2 SVGIG (reference sequence). CDR3 size: 13 residues. The CDR3 nucleotides read TGTGCCTGGAGTGTCGAAGGTTTAGGAACCATATATTTT. Translated: CAWSVEGLGTIYF.

This clonotype has a handful of counts. The chain uses TRBV28 and TRBJ2-6; D gene uncertain. Germline V gives CDR1 MDHEN, CDR2 SYDVKM. The CDR3 is 18 residues long. Trimming left V 4 bases short and J 0 bases short, with 16 bases between. The CDR3 coding sequence is TGTGCCAGCAGTTCCCACTGGACGCCTAACTCTGGGGCCAACGTCCTGACTTTC. Translated, it gives CASSSHWTPNSGANVLTF.

This clonotype was found once. One end of the junction does not line up with germline, which may come from a read error. The chain has TRBV7-9 and TRBJ2-1, with TRBD1 matching over 8 bases. This CDR3 contains 15 residues. Germline CDR1 is SEHNR and CDR2 is FQNEAQ (reference sequence). CDR3 protein: CTSMGGGTGNNEQFF. DNA of the CDR3: TGTACCAGCATGGGAGGTGGGACAGGAAACAATGAGCAGTTCTTC.

This clonotype has a count of ten or more. The chain combines TRBV15 with TRBJ1-1; tentative D call: TRBD1 (6 bases). Germline V CDR1 and CDR2: LNHNV, YYDKDF (reference sequence). V lost 0 bases, J lost 6 bases, and 11 bases lay in between. There are 14 residues in the CDR3. For the CDR3, the DNA is TGTGCCACCAGCAGAGAACACGACAGGTCTGAAGCTTTCTTT. Residues: CATSREHDRSEAFF.

As to this clonotype: This is likely a read error, given that the CDR3 carries no conserved phenylalanine or tryptophan at its end. The rearrangement links TRBV2 to TRBJ2-7; D gene unclear. The CDR3 loop spans 14 amino acids. V lost 0 bases to trimming and J lost 3 bases, with 9 bases between them. Germline V gene data show CDR1 as SNHLY and CDR2 as FYNNEI. The CDR3 nucleotides read TGTGCCAGCAGTGAAGCCCCGGACGGCTACGAGCAGTACTAC. Translated, it gives CASSEAPDGYEQYY.

This rearrangement joins TRBV2 to TRBJ2-5, with 12 bases fitting TRBD2. This CDR3 is 17 amino acids long. J was trimmed by 5 bases and V by 6 bases; bases with no gene match: 13. CDR1 is SNHLY, CDR2 FYNNEI, per germline. The CDR3 DNA sequence: TGTGCCAGCAGGGCTAGCGGGAGGGCCGTATCCGGTGAGACCCAGTACTTC. Translation gives CASRASGRAVSGETQYF.